These 5 T cell receptor beta chains were all obtained from the same sample, sequenced in a study of shared clonotypes between healthy human individuals. Here immunoSEQ multiplex PCR was the method, and the copy in TCRdb shows in-frame clones only, minus some. The sample has some 2 million clones, 95% seen once. The sample taken for sequencing was naive CD4+ T cells sorted from blood. The sample's subset: CD45RA+ positively selected. The receptors were gathered from a man younger than 35 in good health.

The V call is TRBV5-5, the J call TRBJ2-7; D gene uncertain. V lost 1 base and J lost 6, with 8 bases in between. The CDR3 extends over 12 amino acids. Germline V CDR1 and CDR2: SGHKS, YYEKEE (reference sequence). The chain's CDR3 is CASSLMVGEQYF. The CDR3 DNA follows: TGTGCCAGCAGCTTGATGGTAGGCGAGCAGTACTTC.

In the case of this clone: The sample has other DNA sequences that encode this CDR3 too. This chain joins TRBV6-5 and TRBJ2-5; no definite D call. The V end lost 2 bases, the J end lost 2 bases, and 3 bases lay between the germline ends. CDR1 and CDR2 (germline): MNHEY, SVGAGI. The CDR3 runs to 12 residues. The CDR3 loop is CASSYRQETQYF. CDR3 nucleotide sequence: TGTGCCAGCAGTTACCGGCAAGAGACCCAGTACTTC.

The chain combines TRBV30 with TRBJ1-2; D not certain. The V end was cut by 1 base, the J end by 13 bases, with 4 bases between. Per the germline V gene, CDR1 is GTSNPN and CDR2 is SVGIG (reference sequence). This CDR3 is 8 amino acids long. The CDR3 DNA is TGTGCCTGGAGTGGGGGCACCTTC. Translating it yields CAWSGGTF.

This clone is a singleton in its sample. The J gene is TRBJ2-7, the V gene TRBV28; the match to TRBD2 covers 9 bases. J was trimmed by 2 bases and V by 6 bases; bases with no gene match: 5. The CDR3 has 14 amino acids. Per the germline V gene, CDR1 is MDHEN and CDR2 is SYDVKM. The CDR3 nucleotides are TGTGCCAGCAGAAATAGCGGGGGAACCTACGAGCAGTACTTC. Translating it yields CASRNSGGTYEQYF.

The rearrangement uses TRBV14 and TRBJ2-7, with D unresolved. V lost 10 bases and J 3 bases, leaving 7 bases between the germline ends. From germline, CDR1 is SGHDN and CDR2 FVKESK. This CDR3 is built from 10 residues. DNA of the CDR3: TGTGCCACTCGAGGCTACGAGCAGTACTTC. This encodes CATRGYEQYF.